Listed here are 15 T cell receptor beta chains from one sample, sequenced in a study of cytomegalovirus exposure and HLA in healthy donors. The PCR contained 60 Vbeta and 13 Jbeta primers. Produced via immunoSEQ multiplex PCR; TCRdb's table is partial and in-frame only. The sample lists fewer than 250,000 clones, about 90% occurring once. The sample consisted of PBMCs. These receptors were obtained from a man younger than 45 in good health and CMV-seronegative.

The V and J genes are TRBV10-3 and TRBJ1-2; D uncertain. Trimming cost V 4 bases and J 3 bases, with 6 bases left between them. CDR1 and CDR2 from the germline V gene are ENHRY and SYGVKD. The CDR3 contains 12 residues. CDR3 sequence (DNA): TGTGCCATCAGTGCGCGGGACTATGGCTACACCTTC. Encoded protein: CAISARDYGYTF.

This clone was observed a single time. The sample contains more than one DNA sequence encoding this CDR3. This chain connects TRBV6-1 to TRBJ1-4; 7 bases map to TRBD1. The germline V gene encodes CDR1 MNHNS and CDR2 SASEGT. The trim removed 2 bases at V and 7 bases at J, leaving 4 bases unmatched. The CDR3 is made up of 14 amino acids. The CDR3 DNA reads TGTGCCAGCAGTGAATTAACAGGGGCTGAAAAACTGTTTTTT. It codes for CASSELTGAEKLFF.

This clone has a handful of counts. The V call is TRBV6-6, the J call TRBJ1-1; D is ambiguous. Germline V gene data show CDR1 as MNHNY and CDR2 as SVGAGI (reference sequence). V was pared by 0 bases and J by 5 bases, with 7 bases between. This CDR3 spans 13 amino acids. CDR3 in amino acids: CASSYSQTTEAFF. CDR3 sequence (DNA): TGTGCCAGCAGTTACTCGCAGACTACTGAAGCTTTCTTT.

Here the CDR3 DNA reads TGTGCCACCTCTACAGGGATGGGGCAGCCCCAGCATTTT. Its translation is CATSTGMGQPQHF. The gene calls are TRBV10-3 and TRBJ1-5, with D tentatively TRBD1 (6 bases). Trimming left V 10 bases short and J 7 bases short, with 17 bases between. Germline V CDR1 and CDR2: ENHRY, SYGVKD. The CDR3 sequence is 13 residues long.

The rearrangement uses TRBV5-8 and TRBJ2-3; 8 bases agree with TRBD2. The V gene's germline CDR1 is SGHTS and CDR2 YDEGEE. CDR3 size: 19 residues. V shed 3 bases, J shed 0 bases, and the junction held 15 bases outside the gene matches. The CDR3 spells CASSSGVLAENPSTDTQYF. The CDR3 bases are TGTGCCAGCAGCTCAGGGGTACTAGCGGAAAATCCTAGCACAGATACGCAGTATTTT.

J is TRBJ2-3 and V is TRBV6-6, with 9 bases lining up with TRBD1. Germline-derived CDR1 and CDR2 are MNHNY and SVGAGI (reference sequence). There are 15 residues in the CDR3. V shed 6 bases, J shed 6 bases, and the junction held 10 bases outside the gene matches. CDR3 coding DNA: TGTGCCAGCAGCAAACGGACAGGGGCGGGGGATACGCAGTATTTT. Translation gives CASSKRTGAGDTQYF.

The rearrangement links TRBV6-5 to TRBJ1-4; D remains unclear. V was clipped by 5 bases and J by 3 bases, with 13 bases between them. The length of the CDR3 is 15 residues. Per germline, CDR1 MNHEY and CDR2 SVGAGI. The CDR3 loop is CASSTTTRSNEKLFF. In DNA, the CDR3 is TGTGCCAGCAGTACCACGACACGCTCTAATGAAAAACTGTTTTTT.

The CDR3: CASSRGDYRFNEQFF. The CDR3 nucleotides read TGTGCCAGCAGTAGAGGGGACTACCGTTTCAATGAGCAGTTCTTC. The chain carries TRBV27 and TRBJ2-1, with 7 positions matching TRBD2. V trimming: 5 bases; J trimming: 6 bases; junction bases outside the gene matches: 10. CDR1 is MNHEY and CDR2 is SMNVEV in the germline V gene (reference sequence). The CDR3 length is 15 residues.

The J gene is TRBJ1-2, the V gene TRBV4-3, with D possibly being TRBD1 (5 bases). The CDR3 is 18 residues long. V lost 0 bases and J 0 bases, leaving 17 bases between the germline ends. The germline V gene encodes CDR1 LGHNA and CDR2 YSLEER. CDR3 bases: TGCGCCAGCAGCCAAGATTTTGGGGCCTCGGGAGCTAACTATGGCTACACCTTC. Protein: CASSQDFGASGANYGYTF.

This sequence joins TRBV6-5 and TRBJ1-5; D gene unclear. Germline CDR1 MNHEY, CDR2 SVGAGI. V was shortened by 6 bases and J by 0 bases, with 9 bases between the two germline ends. There are 14 residues in the CDR3. CDR3 region: CASSSAYSNQPQHF. Here the CDR3 DNA reads TGTGCCAGCAGCTCAGCGTATAGCAATCAGCCCCAGCATTTT.

V usage is TRBV2 and J usage is TRBJ2-5; TRBD1 matches 9 bases. Germline V gene lookup returns CDR1 SNHLY and CDR2 FYNNEI. The CDR3 has 13 amino acids. J gave up 5 bases and V 6 bases, and 4 bases lay outside the gene matches. Here the CDR3 reads CASSTGGRETQYF. Written as DNA, the CDR3 is TGTGCCAGCAGCACAGGGGGCAGGGAGACCCAGTACTTC.

The chain employs TRBV29-1 and TRBJ2-2; D gene ambiguous. Per germline, CDR1 SQVTM and CDR2 ANQGSEA. Trimming cost V 6 bases and J 1 base, with 6 bases left between them. The CDR3 spans 12 residues. The chain's CDR3 is CSVSWNTGELFF. In DNA form, the CDR3 reads TGCAGCGTATCGTGGAACACCGGGGAGCTGTTTTTT.

This clone was observed a few times. The chain recombines TRBV27 with TRBJ2-5, with D uncertain. In germline, CDR1 is MNHEY, CDR2 SMNVEV (reference sequence). Trimming pared 9 bases from V and 2 bases from J, leaving 7 bases between. The CDR3 sequence is 11 residues long. The CDR3 nucleotides are TGTGCCAGTCCCCAGCAAGAGACCCAGTACTTC. Encoded protein: CASPQQETQYF.

The chain links TRBV27 to TRBJ2-5, with a weak D call TRBD1 (7 bases). The DNA end favors TRBJ2-7, so the J call may be wrong. The CDR3 is 16 amino acids. Germline values: CDR1 MNHEY, CDR2 SMNVEV (reference sequence). CDR3 protein: CASSSLTGRLAYEQYF. In DNA, the CDR3 is TGTGCCAGCAGTTCGCTGACAGGGAGGTTGGCCTACGAGCAGTACTTC.

This rearrangement joins TRBV2 to TRBJ1-5; weak D call: TRBD1 (5 bases). This CDR3 region has 15 residues. The germline V gene has CDR1 SNHLY and CDR2 FYNNEI. Trimming removed 2 bases from V and 1 base from J, with 9 bases in between. The CDR3 region is CASSEYGGSNQPQHF. The CDR3 region has the DNA TGTGCCAGCAGTGAATACGGGGGAAGCAATCAGCCCCAGCATTTT.